Presented here are 11 T cell receptor beta chains from one specimen sequenced in a study of OX40 agonist ivuxolimab in advanced cancers. The assay was immunoSEQ multiplex PCR, and TCRdb's table has in-frame clones only and misses some. The data hold some 80,000 clones, with about 88% observed a single time. The sample in question was CD4+ or CD8+ T cells sorted from blood, obtained in a trial of the OX40 agonist ivuxolimab. The receptors come from an adult with an advanced solid tumor such as melanoma, head and neck, liver or kidney cancer.

The V call is TRBV7-2, the J call TRBJ1-2; a possible D gene is TRBD1 (5 bases). Trimming took off 5 bases at V and 3 bases at J, with 16 bases between the two ends. The V gene's germline CDR1 is SGHTA and CDR2 FQGNSA. CDR3 length: 15 residues. The CDR3 DNA reads TGTGCCAGCAGCGTGGGGATCAGGGAGGACTATGGCTACACCTTC. It is translated as CASSVGIREDYGYTF.

The gene calls are TRBV19 and TRBJ1-3; no firm D call. V was cut by 7 bases and J by 4 bases, with 14 bases left in between. Germline values: CDR1 LNHDA, CDR2 SQIVND (reference sequence). This CDR3 comprises 14 residues. CDR3 in amino acids: CASTLSGGGNTIYF. The CDR3 region has the DNA TGTGCCAGTACCCTCAGTGGAGGGGGAAACACCATATATTTT.

This clone was recorded a few times. V gene TRBV5-4 combines with J gene TRBJ1-3; unclear D gene. V lost 0 bases to trimming and J lost 4 bases, with 8 bases between them. CDR1 and CDR2 from the germline V gene are SGHNT and YYREEE (reference sequence). The CDR3 runs to 14 residues. The DNA of the CDR3 is TGTGCCAGCAGCTTGGACCCGGTAGGAAACACCATATATTTT. Translated: CASSLDPVGNTIYF.

This chain connects TRBV27 to TRBJ1-2, with a possible D match to TRBD1 (5 bases). Germline CDR1 reads MNHEY; CDR2 reads SMNVEV (reference sequence). CDR3 length: 16 residues. V was trimmed by 6 bases and J by 1 base, leaving 18 bases between them. The DNA of the CDR3 is TGTGCCAGCAGACCCGGACATCTCACACTTAACTATGGCTACACCTTC. It translates to CASRPGHLTLNYGYTF.

This clone was recorded only once. The chain employs TRBV2 and TRBJ1-2, with D possibly being TRBD1 (6 bases). The CDR3 loop spans 14 amino acids. Trimming took off 4 bases at V and 6 bases at J, with 15 bases between the two ends. The germline V gene encodes CDR1 SNHLY and CDR2 FYNNEI. The CDR3 DNA reads TGTGCCAGCAGTGCGCCCGGGACACGAGATGGCTACACCTTC. This translates into CASSAPGTRDGYTF. Looking up the rest from reference TRBV2 and TRBJ1-2 gives the full variable domain: EPEVTQTPSHQVTQMGQEVILRCVPISNHLYFYWYRQILGQKVEFLVSFYNNEISEKSEIFDDQFSVERPDGSNFTLKIRSTKLEDSAMYFCASSAPGTRDGYTFGSGTRLTVV.

The gene calls are TRBV27 and TRBJ2-5; the D gene is possibly TRBD2 (6 bases). CDR1 MNHEY and CDR2 SMNVEV come from the germline V gene (reference sequence). CDR3 length equals 19 residues. The germline V and J ends were trimmed by 10 bases and 0 bases, with 30 bases remaining between them. The CDR3 reads CATLRGKGERWGYQETQYF. The CDR3, as DNA: TGTGCCACGCTGCGGGGTAAAGGAGAAAGGTGGGGGTACCAAGAGACCCAGTACTTC.

The chain couples TRBV25-1 to TRBJ1-2, with a tentative D call TRBD1 (6 bases). In germline, CDR1 is MGHDK, CDR2 SYGVNS. Trimming left V 10 bases short and J 10 bases short, with 19 bases between. The CDR3 runs 12 residues. The CDR3 loop reads CATSQGVQDYTF. The CDR3, as DNA: TGTGCCACCTCACAGGGCGTTCAGGACTACACCTTC.

The J gene is TRBJ2-1, the V gene TRBV29-1, with 12 bases aligning to TRBD1. The CDR3 consists of 17 residues. After removal of 0 bases from V and 4 bases from J, the junction contained 7 bases not matched to a gene. Germline values: CDR1 SQVTM, CDR2 ANQGSEA. CDR3 region: CSVEDPRGQGAYNEQFF. CDR3 nucleotides: TGCAGCGTTGAAGATCCTAGGGGACAGGGGGCTTACAATGAGCAGTTCTTC.

The chain links TRBV6-6 to TRBJ2-3; perhaps TRBD2 as D (6 bases). The CDR3 contains 14 residues. Trimming shortened V by 7 bases and J by 7 bases, and 18 bases separated the two germline ends. Looked up from germline, CDR1 is MNHNY and CDR2 is SVGAGI (reference sequence). The CDR3 protein is CASTEGTYPNTQYF. In nucleotides, the CDR3 is TGTGCCAGCACTGAGGGGACTTATCCCAATACGCAGTATTTT.

The chain employs TRBV7-9 and TRBJ2-1, with TRBD1 as a possible D gene (5 bases). This CDR3 contains 12 residues. Trimming cost V 7 bases and J 8 bases, with 12 bases left between them. The V gene's germline CDR1 is SEHNR and CDR2 FQNEAQ (reference sequence). The CDR3 DNA reads as TGTGCCAGCATCCTAACAGGCGATGAGCAGTTCTTC. As protein: CASILTGDEQFF. Looking up the rest from reference TRBV7-9 and TRBJ2-1 gives the full variable domain: DTGVSQNPRHKITKRGQNVTFRCDPISEHNRLYWYRQTLGQGPEFLTYFQNEAQLEKSRLLSDRFSAERPKGSFSTLEIQRTEQGDSAMYLCASILTGDEQFFGPGTRLTVL.

The rearrangement links TRBV19 to TRBJ1-1; TRBD1 agrees at 8 bases. This CDR3 spans 14 amino acids. CDR1 is LNHDA, CDR2 SQIVND, per germline (reference sequence). J was trimmed by 5 bases and V by 6 bases; bases with no gene match: 8. The CDR3 sequence is CASSEGQGGTEAFF. CDR3 bases: TGTGCCAGTAGCGAAGGACAGGGTGGGACTGAAGCTTTCTTT.